These T cell receptor beta chains were read from a single sample in a study of T cell changes during pregnancy in multiple sclerosis. Here immunoSEQ multiplex PCR was the method, and the copy in TCRdb shows in-frame clones only, minus some. The sample lists 40,000 to 45,000 clones, 85% to 95% seen once, with 0.52% in the top ten. The source was CD4+ T cells from peripheral blood mononuclear cells, collected in the third trimester of pregnancy. Receptor source: a female donor with multiple sclerosis, enrolled in a pregnancy study. The CDR3 runs from the conserved cysteine through the conserved F or W. Fields, in order: CDR3 protein, CDR3 DNA, clone size, J gene, V gene, D gene. A D gene is named only where the DNA matches it firmly. Only some rows state a clone size, as once, few, many or a class for expanded clones.

CASSPRGVSGNTIYF | TGTGCCAGCAGCCCCAGGGGTGTCTCTGGAAACACCATATATTTT | . | TRBJ1-3 | TRBV9 | .
CASSVEAGSNEKLFF | TGTGCCAGCAGCGTAGAAGCGGGAAGTAACGAAAAACTGTTTTTT | . | TRBJ1-4 | TRBV9 | .
CASSSGTSVDTQYF | TGTGCCAGCAGTTCCGGGACTAGCGTTGATACGCAGTATTTT | . | TRBJ2-3 | TRBV28 | TRBD2
CSVEDRDGGYTF | TGCAGCGTTGAAGATCGTGACGGGGGCTACACCTTC | . | TRBJ1-2 | TRBV29-1 | .
CASSLVMLQGEAFF | TGTGCCAGCAGCTTAGTTATGTTGCAGGGGGAAGCTTTCTTT | . | TRBJ1-1 | TRBV7-2 | .
CASSLSGIDWGTQYF | TGTGCCAGCAGCTTGAGCGGGATCGATTGGGGTACGCAGTATTTT | . | TRBJ2-3 | TRBV28 | TRBD2
CASSVGHRVIYGYTF | TGTGCCAGCAGCGTAGGGCACAGAGTGATCTATGGCTACACCTTC | . | TRBJ1-2 | TRBV9 | .
CASSLASGTGNYGYTF | TGTGCCAGCAGTTTAGCGAGCGGGACAGGGAACTATGGCTACACCTTC | . | TRBJ1-2 | TRBV27 | TRBD1
CASSQGRRLAGGKGETQYF | TGCGCCAGCAGTCAGGGGCGTCGACTAGCGGGAGGAAAAGGGGAGACCCAGTACTTC | . | TRBJ2-5 | TRBV23-1 | TRBD2
CASSFSRDREQYF | TGTGCCAGCAGCTTTTCCAGGGACAGGGAGCAGTACTTC | . | TRBJ2-7 | TRBV7-6 | TRBD1
CASLQQIQNTEAFF | TGTGCCAGCTTACAACAGATCCAGAACACTGAAGCTTTCTTT | . | TRBJ1-1 | TRBV18 | .
CASSGRTGGWYNTGELFF | TGTGCCAGCAGCGGGCGGACAGGGGGATGGTACAACACCGGGGAGCTGTTTTTT | . | TRBJ2-2 | TRBV13 | TRBD1
CASTQGFNEKLFF | TGTGCCAGCACCCAGGGATTTAATGAAAAACTGTTTTTT | . | TRBJ1-4 | TRBV28 | .
CASSLTAPTSGSSYNEQFF | TGTGCCAGCAGCTTAACTGCTCCGACTAGCGGGAGTTCCTACAATGAGCAGTTCTTC | . | TRBJ2-1 | TRBV7-3 | TRBD2
CASSPTGGGEQYF | TGTGCCAGCAGTCCTACAGGGGGCGGAGAGCAGTACTTC | . | TRBJ2-7 | TRBV6-6 | TRBD1
CASSLEGQGNYGYTF | TGTGCCAGCAGCTTAGAGGGACAGGGGAACTATGGCTACACCTTC | once | TRBJ1-2 | TRBV7-9 | TRBD1
CASSKVRGTGYTF | TGTGCCAGCAGCAAAGTACGCGGGACTGGCTACACCTTC | once | TRBJ1-2 | TRBV21-1 | .
CASSYGQNTEAFF | TGTGCCAGCAGTTACGGGCAAAACACTGAAGCTTTCTTT | . | TRBJ1-1 | TRBV6-5 | .
CATGREAGGAPLHF | TGTGCCACCGGGCGAGAAGCCGGCGGGGCACCCCTCCACTTT | . | TRBJ1-6 | TRBV15 | .
CAWSKSTRGTDTQYF | TGTGCCTGGAGTAAATCAACTCGGGGCACAGATACGCAGTATTTT | . | TRBJ2-3 | TRBV30 | .
CASSLALPRGGTGELFF | TGTGCCAGCAGTTTAGCACTTCCTAGGGGAGGCACCGGGGAGCTGTTTTTT | . | TRBJ2-2 | TRBV28 | .
CASSVASGLSYEQYF | TGTGCCAGCAGCGTAGCTAGCGGCCTTTCCTACGAGCAGTACTTC | . | TRBJ2-7 | TRBV9 | TRBD2
CASSQGTRDTEAFF | TGCGCCAGCAGCCAGGGGACTCGTGACACTGAAGCTTTCTTT | . | TRBJ1-1 | TRBV4-3 | .
CASSRDYLNEQYF | TGTGCCAGCAGTAGGGACTACCTAAACGAGCAGTACTTC | few | TRBJ2-7 | TRBV5-4 | TRBD2
CASSSSGTGLGYTF | TGTGCCAGCAGCTCGTCAGGGACAGGGCTCGGCTACACCTTC | once | TRBJ1-2 | TRBV7-9 | TRBD1
CASSQPTGGAKNIQYF | TGTGCCAGCAGCCAGCCGACAGGGGGAGCCAAAAACATTCAGTACTTC | . | TRBJ2-4 | TRBV4-2 | TRBD1
CASNTGVYSGANVLTF | TGCGCCAGCAACACAGGGGTCTACTCTGGGGCCAACGTCCTGACTTTC | . | TRBJ2-6 | TRBV5-1 | TRBD1
CASSLGGTGLAFF | TGTGCCAGCAGCTTAGGAGGGACAGGGTTGGCTTTCTTT | once | TRBJ1-1 | TRBV11-2 | TRBD1
CSAAQANEQFF | TGCAGTGCGGCCCAGGCCAATGAGCAGTTCTTC | . | TRBJ2-1 | TRBV20-1 | .
CASSSSRDSSTDTQYF | TGTGCCAGCAGCTCATCCCGGGACTCCAGCACGGATACGCAGTATTTT | . | TRBJ2-3 | TRBV13 | .
CASSLPTGTVDGYTF | TGTGCCAGCAGTCTACCTACCGGGACAGTGGACGGCTACACCTTC | . | TRBJ1-2 | TRBV28 | TRBD1
CASSVTSGRAKETQYF | TGTGCCAGCAGCGTTACTAGCGGGAGGGCGAAGGAGACCCAGTACTTC | . | TRBJ2-5 | TRBV9 | TRBD2
CASSTRQGAGYTF | TGTGCCAGCAGCACTCGACAGGGGGCGGGCTACACCTTC | . | TRBJ1-2 | TRBV7-2 | TRBD1
CASRGGSEQFF | TGTGCCAGCAGGGGGGGGAGTGAGCAGTTCTTC | . | TRBJ2-1 | TRBV6-1 | TRBD2
CASSVQPGSSYEQYF | TGTGCCAGCAGCGTACAACCGGGGTCCTCCTACGAGCAGTACTTC | . | TRBJ2-7 | TRBV9 | .
CASSLRQGFETQYF | TGTGCCAGCAGCCTCCGTCAGGGTTTTGAGACCCAGTACTTC | . | TRBJ2-5 | TRBV13 | .
CASSDPAMVTEAFF | TGTGCCAGCAGTGATCCAGCGATGGTAACTGAAGCTTTCTTT | . | TRBJ1-1 | TRBV28 | .
CASSRHRAGETYNEQFF | TGTGCCAGCAGTAGGCATAGAGCGGGAGAAACCTACAATGAGCAGTTCTTC | . | TRBJ2-1 | TRBV27 | TRBD2
CASKWGEDEQYF | TGTGCCAGTAAGTGGGGGGAGGACGAGCAGTACTTC | . | TRBJ2-7 | TRBV27 | .
CASSWIPGQGSSQDTQYF | TGCGCCAGCAGCTGGATTCCGGGACAGGGGAGTTCCCAGGATACGCAGTATTTT | . | TRBJ2-3 | TRBV5-1 | TRBD1
CASSYSRPEQYF | TGTGCCAGCAGTTACTCGCGTCCCGAGCAGTACTTC | . | TRBJ2-7 | TRBV6-6 | .
CASSRTGGSEQYF | TGTGCCAGCAGTCGGACAGGGGGCTCCGAGCAGTACTTC | . | TRBJ2-7 | TRBV14 | TRBD1
CAIRRTGVDEQYF | TGTGCCATCAGGAGAACAGGGGTGGACGAGCAGTACTTC | few | TRBJ2-7 | TRBV10-3 | TRBD1
CASSVTGGAAIYEQYF | TGTGCCAGCAGCGTAACGGGGGGGGCGGCCATCTACGAGCAGTACTTC | . | TRBJ2-7 | TRBV9 | TRBD2
CASSLLGRMNTEAFF | TGTGCCAGCAGTTTATTGGGCAGAATGAACACTGAAGCTTTCTTT | . | TRBJ1-1 | TRBV27 | .
CASSRVRGYEQYF | TGTGCCAGCAGTCGGGTGCGGGGCTACGAGCAGTACTTC | . | TRBJ2-7 | TRBV7-9 | .
CASSLYQRGLRGYTF | TGCGCCAGCAGCTTGTACCAGCGGGGATTGAGGGGCTACACCTTC | . | TRBJ1-2 | TRBV5-1 | .
CASSPDRVEEKLFF | TGCGCCAGCAGCCCAGACAGGGTTGAGGAAAAACTGTTTTTT | . | TRBJ1-4 | TRBV5-1 | TRBD1
CASSVEAGTVQETQYF | TGTGCCAGCAGCGTAGAGGCAGGGACAGTCCAAGAGACCCAGTACTTC | . | TRBJ2-5 | TRBV9 | TRBD1
CASSQYAEQYF | TGTGCCAGCAGTCAGTACGCCGAGCAGTACTTC | . | TRBJ2-7 | TRBV28 | .
CASSAAGRTQYF | TGTGCCAGCAGCGCGGCAGGGCGTACGCAGTATTTT | few | TRBJ2-3 | TRBV7-6 | .
CASSPGGFHGYTF | TGTGCCAGCAGCCCGGGAGGGTTCCATGGCTACACCTTC | once | TRBJ1-2 | TRBV11-2 | .